Listed below are T cell receptor beta chains from one sample, sequenced in a study of regulatory T cells in long-lasting Graves disease. Each CDR3 protein gets one entry after TCRdb re-called the multiplex PCR reads with MiXCR. The table includes 500,000 to 800,000 distinct CDR3 sequences, 25% to 30% detected once. Sequenced here: peripheral blood mononuclear cells (PBMCs), sampled when the disease was refractory, from a patient treated with antithyroid drugs. The source is a female donor with Graves disease. Both conserved end residues are part of each CDR3. D genes are given only for firm matches. Clone sizes are given selectively: once, few, many, or a class where the clone is expanded.

J: TRBJ1-2; V: TRBV5-4; D: -; length: 14; size: -; DNA: TGTGCCAGCAGCGGCCGGGACGAATTTTATGGCTACACCTTC; CDR3: CASSGRDEFYGYTF
J: TRBJ1-1; V: TRBV12-3/TRBV12-4; D: -; length: 14; size: -; DNA: TGTGCCAGCAGCACCAGTCCCGGGGGCGCTGAAGCTTTCTTT; CDR3: CASSTSPGGAEAFF
J: TRBJ1-5; V: TRBV28; D: TRBD1; length: 15; size: few; DNA: TGTGCCAGCAGTTTACCGGGACAGATCAATCAGCCCCAGCATTTT; CDR3: CASSLPGQINQPQHF
J: TRBJ1-1; V: TRBV19; D: -; length: 14; size: few; DNA: TGTGCCAGTAGTATTAGTCCAATTGGTACTGAAGCTTTCTTT; CDR3: CASSISPIGTEAFF
J: TRBJ1-2; V: TRBV28; D: -; length: 14; size: many; DNA: TGTGCCAGCAGTTTCGGGGGGGGAAGTTATGGCTACACCTTC; CDR3: CASSFGGGSYGYTF
J: TRBJ1-1; V: TRBV3-1; D: -; length: 14; size: few; DNA: TGTGCCAGCAGCCAAGGCAGGGAGGCCACTGAAGCTTTCTTT; CDR3: CASSQGREATEAFF
J: TRBJ2-2; V: TRBV12-5; D: -; length: 15; size: -; DNA: TGTGCTAGTGGTTTGGGGCAGGGAGACACCGGGGAGCTGTTTTTT; CDR3: CASGLGQGDTGELFF
J: TRBJ1-4; V: TRBV14; D: -; length: 13; size: -; DNA: TGTGCCAGCAGCCAAGATTCTAGGGGAAAACTGTTTTTT; CDR3: CASSQDSRGKLFF
J: TRBJ2-5; V: TRBV9; D: -; length: 14; size: few; DNA: TGTGCCAGCACCCGTAGCCAGGGGAGAGAGACCCAGTACTTC; CDR3: CASTRSQGRETQYF
J: TRBJ1-6; V: TRBV28; D: TRBD1; length: 15; size: many; DNA: TGTGCCAGCAGACCAGGGGGTGGTTATAATTCACCCCTCCACTTT; CDR3: CASRPGGGYNSPLHF
J: TRBJ1-1; V: TRBV19; D: -; length: 14; size: few; DNA: TGTGCCAGTAGTATTTCTGGGGGAGGCACTGAAGCTTTCTTT; CDR3: CASSISGGGTEAFF
J: TRBJ1-4; V: TRBV12-3/TRBV12-4; D: TRBD1; length: 14; size: many; DNA: TGTGCCAGCAGCCGGGGGACAGGGAATGAAAAACTGTTTTTT; CDR3: CASSRGTGNEKLFF
J: TRBJ2-7; V: TRBV20-1; D: TRBD2; length: 14; size: few; DNA: TGCAGTGCTAGAGATCTGGGACTAGAGTACGAGCAGTACTTC; CDR3: CSARDLGLEYEQYF